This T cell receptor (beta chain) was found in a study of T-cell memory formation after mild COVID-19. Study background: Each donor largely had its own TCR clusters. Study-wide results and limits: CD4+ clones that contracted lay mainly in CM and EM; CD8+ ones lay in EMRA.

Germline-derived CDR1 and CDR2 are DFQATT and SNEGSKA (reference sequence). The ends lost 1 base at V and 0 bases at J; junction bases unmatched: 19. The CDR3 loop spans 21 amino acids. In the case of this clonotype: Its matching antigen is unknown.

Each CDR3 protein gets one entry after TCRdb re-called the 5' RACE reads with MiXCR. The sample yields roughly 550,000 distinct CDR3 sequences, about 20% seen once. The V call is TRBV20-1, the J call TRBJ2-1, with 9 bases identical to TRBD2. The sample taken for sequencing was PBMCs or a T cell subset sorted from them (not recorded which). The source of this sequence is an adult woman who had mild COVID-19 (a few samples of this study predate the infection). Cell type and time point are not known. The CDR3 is CSARATRARSGRNYSYNEQFF. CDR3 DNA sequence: TGCAGTGCTAGAGCCACGAGAGCAAGGAGCGGGAGGAACTACTCCTACAATGAGCAGTTCTTC.